The 28 T cell receptor beta chains in this list originate from one sample, sequenced in a study of OX40 agonist ivuxolimab in advanced cancers. Library preparation used the immunoSEQ multiplex PCR assay. The table comes from immuneACCESS by way of TCRdb, which keeps in-frame sequences with V and J called. Part of the clones is missing from these tables; in studies checked, under half for an unresolved V gene and the rest for unknown reasons. This sample lists roughly 89,000 clones; approximately 90% were detected once. The ten largest clones represent about 7.7% of the sample. The specimen was CD4+ or CD8+ T cells sorted from blood, collected in a trial of the OX40 agonist ivuxolimab. Receptor source: an adult with an advanced solid tumor such as melanoma, head and neck, liver or kidney cancer.

In its sample, this clone was seen a few times. The V and J genes are TRBV7-8 and TRBJ2-3; 10 bases line up with TRBD2. CDR3 length: 18 amino acids. Germline CDR1 SGHVS, CDR2 FQNEAQ. Trimming took 1 base from V and 7 from J; bases not matched to a gene: 14. As DNA, the CDR3 is TGTGCCAGCAGCTTAGTTGCCTCTCCAGCGGGAGGGCGATATACGCAGTATTTT. Its protein is CASSLVASPAGGRYTQYF.

This chain connects TRBV6-6 to TRBJ2-3, with D maybe TRBD2 (7 bases). In germline, CDR1 is MNHNY, CDR2 SVGAGI (reference sequence). V dropped 3 bases and J dropped 6 bases, with 16 bases sitting between them. The CDR3 is 15 residues long. This CDR3 reads CASSYIGGVADTQYF. CDR3 coding DNA: TGTGCCAGCAGTTATATAGGGGGGGTAGCGGATACGCAGTATTTT.

The chain carries TRBV5-1 and TRBJ2-3, with 9 bases matching TRBD2. Losses at the gene ends were 2 bases for V and 13 bases for J; bases not matched to a gene: 5. Germline V gene data show CDR1 as SGHRS and CDR2 as YFSETQ. CDR3 size: 12 residues. The CDR3 DNA reads as TGCGCCAGCAGCTTTAGCGGGAGTGACGAGTATTTT. It translates to CASSFSGSDEYF.

The chain has TRBV29-1 and TRBJ2-5, with TRBD1 as a possible D gene (5 bases). Germline V gives CDR1 SQVTM, CDR2 ANQGSEA. V lost 0 bases and J lost 6, with 8 bases in between. The CDR3 has 12 amino acids. CDR3: CSVEDSGKTQYF. The DNA for the CDR3 is TGCAGCGTTGAAGATTCAGGGAAGACCCAGTACTTC.

This clone came up once. The rearrangement links TRBV18 to TRBJ2-1; D is perhaps TRBD1 (6 bases). The germline CDR1 and CDR2 sequences are KGHSH and LQKENI. V lost 1 base, J lost 0 bases, and 13 bases lay in between. There are 17 residues in the CDR3. This CDR3 is CASSPLGTGNSYNEQFF. In DNA, the CDR3 is TGTGCCAGCTCACCACTAGGCACAGGGAACTCCTACAATGAGCAGTTCTTC.

This chain joins TRBV2 and TRBJ1-4; D uncertain. There are 14 residues in the CDR3. The ends were cut back, 3 bases at V and 3 bases at J, with 8 bases in the middle. In germline, CDR1 is SNHLY, CDR2 FYNNEI. The CDR3 region has the DNA TGTGCCAGCAGTGACAGGAAAGCTAATGAAAAACTGTTTTTT. Translation gives CASSDRKANEKLFF.

V and J are TRBV6-5 and TRBJ2-7; a possible D gene is TRBD1 (6 bases). Germline-derived CDR1 and CDR2 are MNHEY and SVGAGI. V was shortened by 0 bases and J by 2 bases, with 14 bases between the two germline ends. The CDR3 runs to 16 residues. CDR3 nucleotides: TGTGCCAGCAGTTACTCTATCCCGGACAGTCCCTACGAGCAGTACTTC. Protein: CASSYSIPDSPYEQYF.

This clone was seen a handful of times. CDR3 nucleotide sequence: TGTGCCAGCAGTTACAACCAAGAATATGAGGGCTACACCTTC. Translation: CASSYNQEYEGYTF. This sequence joins TRBV6-6 and TRBJ1-2; D unclear. This CDR3 is built from 14 residues. Trimming pared 2 bases from V and 8 bases from J, leaving 15 bases between. Germline loops: CDR1 MNHNY, CDR2 SVGAGI (reference sequence).

This chain connects TRBV4-1 to TRBJ2-7; D gene unclear. This CDR3 is 12 amino acids long. V gave up 0 bases and J gave up 7 bases, with 7 bases separating them. The germline gives CDR1 MGHRA, CDR2 YSYEKL. The CDR3 is CASSQDRREQYF. The CDR3 DNA sequence: TGCGCCAGCAGCCAAGACCGCCGGGAGCAGTACTTC.

The genes are TRBV7-9 and TRBJ2-7; TRBD2 aligns across 7 bases. V gave up 1 base and J gave up 5 bases; unmatched junction bases: 11. The germline gives CDR1 SEHNR, CDR2 FQNEAQ (reference sequence). CDR3 length: 16 amino acids. In DNA form, the CDR3 reads TGTGCCAGCAGCTTAGATGGCCGGGATGGGAGGGACGAGCAGTACTTC. It specifies CASSLDGRDGRDEQYF. The entire variable domain, with the rest obtained from reference TRBV7-9 and TRBJ2-7, is as follows: DTGVSQNPRHKITKRGQNVTFRCDPISEHNRLYWYRQTLGQGPEFLTYFQNEAQLEKSRLLSDRFSAERPKGSFSTLEIQRTEQGDSAMYLCASSLDGRDGRDEQYFGPGTRLTVT.

V is TRBV12-5 and J is TRBJ2-5, with unresolved D. Trimming removed 2 bases at V and 5 bases at J, with 9 bases between. Germline CDR1 is LGHNT and CDR2 is FRNRAP. The CDR3 is made up of 13 amino acids. CDR3 bases: TGTGCTAGTGGTTTGTGGGATGGGGAGACCCAGTACTTC. Encoded protein: CASGLWDGETQYF.

This chain connects TRBV5-1 to TRBJ2-7; D is unclear. With 2 bases removed from V and 0 bases from J, the gap between germline ends came to 15 bases. The germline V gene has CDR1 SGHRS and CDR2 YFSETQ. CDR3 length: 16 amino acids. CDR3 residues: CASSFVMALSSYEQYF. The CDR3 coding sequence is TGCGCCAGCAGCTTCGTAATGGCCTTAAGCTCCTACGAGCAGTACTTC.

CDR3 in amino acids: CASIGLAGVEQFF. In DNA, the CDR3 is TGTGCCAGTATAGGACTAGCGGGAGTTGAGCAGTTCTTC. V and J are TRBV19 and TRBJ2-1; TRBD2 matches at 13 bases. V was pared by 7 bases and J by 9 bases, with 3 bases of the junction left unmatched. The CDR3 sequence is 13 residues long. Germline V gene data show CDR1 as LNHDA and CDR2 as SQIVND (reference sequence).

The chain joins TRBV28 to TRBJ2-3, with 9 bases fitting TRBD1. The CDR3 is made up of 15 amino acids. V lost 1 base, J lost 5 bases, and 4 bases stayed unmatched. Germline V gives CDR1 MDHEN, CDR2 SYDVKM. DNA of the CDR3: TGTGCCAGCAGTTTATCACAGGGGGCGGGAGATACGCAGTATTTT. Translated: CASSLSQGAGDTQYF.

This chain connects TRBV2 to TRBJ1-2, with 7 positions matching TRBD1. This CDR3 is 12 amino acids long. From germline, CDR1 is SNHLY and CDR2 FYNNEI. The trim removed 3 bases at V and 6 bases at J, leaving 1 base unmatched. The CDR3: CASSDRGNGYTF. CDR3 in DNA: TGTGCCAGCAGTGACAGGGGGAATGGCTACACCTTC.

The chain is built from TRBV19 and TRBJ2-3; D is possibly TRBD1 or TRBD2 (6 bases each). V was clipped by 9 bases and J by 4 bases, with 14 bases between them. The length of the CDR3 is 13 residues. Germline CDR1 and CDR2: LNHDA and SQIVND (reference sequence). CDR3 amino acids: CASGMRGADTQYF. CDR3 coding DNA: TGTGCCAGCGGGATGAGGGGGGCAGATACGCAGTATTTT. Combining the CDR3 with reference TRBV19 and TRBJ2-3 gives the whole variable domain DGGITQSPKYLFRKEGQNVTLSCEQNLNHDAMYWYRQDPGQGLRLIYYSQIVNDFQKGDIAEGYSVSREKKESFPLTVTSAQKNPTAFYLCASGMRGADTQYFGPGTRLTVL.

The chain has TRBV7-2 and TRBJ1-5; D gene ambiguous. This CDR3 spans 16 amino acids. V lost 5 bases and J lost 0, with 14 bases in between. The germline V gene has CDR1 SGHTA and CDR2 FQGNSA. The CDR3 region has the DNA TGTGCCAGCAGCCCCCGACGTGCTGATAGCAATCAGCCCCAGCATTTT. The encoded protein is CASSPRRADSNQPQHF.

This clone was observed once. This chain connects TRBV29-1 to TRBJ2-7; D is tentatively TRBD1 or TRBD2 (5 bases each). The germline gives CDR1 SQVTM, CDR2 ANQGSEA. V was clipped by 5 bases and J by 4 bases, with 9 bases between them. CDR3 length: 11 residues. The CDR3 DNA follows: TGCAGCGTTACAGGACTTTACGAGCAGTACTTC. Its protein product is CSVTGLYEQYF.

This chain connects TRBV9 to TRBJ2-5; 7 bases align to TRBD1. Germline CDR1 SGDLS, CDR2 YYNGEE. With 0 bases clipped from V and 0 bases from J, the junction kept 5 bases outside the gene matches. This CDR3 contains 16 residues. In DNA form, the CDR3 reads TGTGCCAGCAGCGTAGGGGGGACAGTGTACCAAGAGACCCAGTACTTC. Encoded protein: CASSVGGTVYQETQYF.

This clone has only a few counts. This chain connects TRBV5-1 to TRBJ1-1; possible D gene TRBD1, 6 bases. The CDR3 has 13 amino acids. Germline-derived CDR1 and CDR2 are SGHRS and YFSETQ. Trimming removed 6 bases from V and 9 bases from J, with 18 bases in between. In DNA form, the CDR3 reads TGCGCCAGCACCCGGGAGGGGCAGGGGAAAGCTTTCTTT. Translation gives CASTREGQGKAFF.

This chain joins TRBV4-1 and TRBJ1-3, with 12 bases lining up with TRBD1. The CDR3 has 20 amino acids. The V and J ends lost 0 bases and 3 bases, in that order; junction bases with no gene match: 12. Germline loops: CDR1 MGHRA, CDR2 YSYEKL. CDR3 amino acids: CASSQDRRPGQGAGGNTIYF. The CDR3, as DNA: TGCGCCAGCAGCCAAGATCGAAGGCCGGGACAGGGGGCGGGTGGAAACACCATATATTTT.

The rearrangement uses TRBV12-5 and TRBJ2-7, with 9 positions matching TRBD1. In germline, CDR1 is LGHNT, CDR2 FRNRAP. V shed 6 bases, J shed 3 bases, and the junction held 36 bases outside the gene matches. The length of the CDR3 is 24 residues. Written as DNA, the CDR3 is TGTGCTAGTGGACTTAGACAATACTCCCAGACCCCCATCTACACAGGGGGCTTTTACTACGAGCAGTACTTC. This encodes CASGLRQYSQTPIYTGGFYYEQYF.

The genes are TRBV7-9 and TRBJ2-1; no firm D call. The V and J ends lost 4 bases and 1 base respectively, with 5 bases between them. The CDR3 extends over 13 amino acids. Germline CDR1 SEHNR, CDR2 FQNEAQ (reference sequence). This CDR3 is CASSSFSYNEQFF. The CDR3 DNA sequence: TGTGCCAGCAGCTCCTTTTCCTACAATGAGCAGTTCTTC. The full variable domain, in which reference TRBV7-9 and TRBJ2-1 provide the parts outside the CDR3, is DTGVSQNPRHKITKRGQNVTFRCDPISEHNRLYWYRQTLGQGPEFLTYFQNEAQLEKSRLLSDRFSAERPKGSFSTLEIQRTEQGDSAMYLCASSSFSYNEQFFGPGTRLTVL.

This clone occurred a few times. The chain combines TRBV6-1 with TRBJ1-5; 9 positions agree with TRBD1. The CDR3 totals 14 residues. The V segment lost 7 bases and the J segment 5 bases; nucleotides outside the gene matches: 6. The germline CDR1 and CDR2 sequences are MNHNS and SASEGT. CDR3 in amino acids: CASTARTGDQPQHF. CDR3 coding DNA: TGTGCCAGCACGGCAAGGACAGGGGATCAGCCCCAGCATTTT.

The chain has TRBV29-1 and TRBJ2-5; 8 bases are shared with TRBD2. The length of the CDR3 is 15 residues. Losses at the gene ends were 4 bases for V and 1 base for J; bases not matched to a gene: 8. Germline V gives CDR1 SQVTM, CDR2 ANQGSEA. CDR3 nucleotides: TGCAGCGTTGTGTTTTGGAGCGGGAGCCAAGAGACCCAGTACTTC. Amino acid sequence: CSVVFWSGSQETQYF.

The chain joins TRBV6-1 to TRBJ2-7; TRBD1 aligns across 11 bases. There are 15 residues in the CDR3. Unmatched junction bases numbered 6, after V lost 3 bases and J lost 5 bases. Germline loops: CDR1 MNHNS, CDR2 SASEGT. The CDR3 is CASSEPGTGGDEQYF. In DNA, the CDR3 is TGTGCCAGCAGTGAGCCCGGGACAGGGGGTGACGAGCAGTACTTC.

CDR3 sequence (DNA): TGTGCCAGCAGCTTGTTGGGGGCCCAAGAGACCCAGTACTTC. Its translation: CASSLLGAQETQYF. V and J are TRBV5-8 and TRBJ2-5; perhaps TRBD1 as D (6 bases). The V gene's germline CDR1 is SGHTS and CDR2 YDEGEE. The germline V and J ends were trimmed by 1 base and 1 base, with 8 bases remaining between them. The CDR3 totals 14 residues.

V is TRBV11-2 and J is TRBJ2-7; TRBD2 aligns across 8 bases. Germline assignment: CDR1 SGHAT and CDR2 FQNNGV. The J segment lost 5 bases and the V segment lost 5 bases, leaving 17 bases of the junction unmatched. CDR3 size: 17 residues. The CDR3 loop is CASSTAEPGLDSHEQYF. The CDR3 nucleotides are TGTGCCAGCAGCACCGCGGAGCCGGGACTAGATTCTCACGAGCAGTACTTC.